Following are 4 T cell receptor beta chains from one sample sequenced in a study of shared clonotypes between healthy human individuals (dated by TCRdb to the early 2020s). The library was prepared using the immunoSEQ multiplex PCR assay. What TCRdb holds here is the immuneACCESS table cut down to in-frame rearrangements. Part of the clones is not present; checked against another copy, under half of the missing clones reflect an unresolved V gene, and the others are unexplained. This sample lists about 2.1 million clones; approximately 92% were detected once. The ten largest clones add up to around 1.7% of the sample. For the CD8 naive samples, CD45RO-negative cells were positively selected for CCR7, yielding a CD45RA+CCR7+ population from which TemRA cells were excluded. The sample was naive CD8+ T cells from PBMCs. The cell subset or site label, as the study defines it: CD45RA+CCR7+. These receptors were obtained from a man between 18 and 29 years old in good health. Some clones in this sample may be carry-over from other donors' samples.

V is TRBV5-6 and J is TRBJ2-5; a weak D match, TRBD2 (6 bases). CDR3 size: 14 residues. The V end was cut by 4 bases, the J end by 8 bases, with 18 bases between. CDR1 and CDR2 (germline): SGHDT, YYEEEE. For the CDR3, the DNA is TGTGCCAGCAGCCCTCCGGGACGACTAGACACCCAGTACTTC. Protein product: CASSPPGRLDTQYF.

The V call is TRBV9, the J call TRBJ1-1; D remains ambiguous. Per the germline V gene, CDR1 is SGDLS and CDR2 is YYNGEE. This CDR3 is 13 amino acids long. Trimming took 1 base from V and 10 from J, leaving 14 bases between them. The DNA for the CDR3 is TGTGCCAGCAGCGTATCAACGGAGGGTAGAGCTTTCTTT. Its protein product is CASSVSTEGRAFF.

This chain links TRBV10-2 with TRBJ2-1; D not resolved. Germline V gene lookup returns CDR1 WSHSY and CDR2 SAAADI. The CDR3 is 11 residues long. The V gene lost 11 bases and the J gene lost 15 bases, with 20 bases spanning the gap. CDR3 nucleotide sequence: TGCGCCGTGAGAGGCACAGCGCTTCCGTTCTTC. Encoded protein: CAVRGTALPFF.

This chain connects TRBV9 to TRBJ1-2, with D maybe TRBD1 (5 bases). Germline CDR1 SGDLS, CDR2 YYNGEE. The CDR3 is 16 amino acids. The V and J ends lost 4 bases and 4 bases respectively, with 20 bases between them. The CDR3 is CASSPLRSQGSYGYTF. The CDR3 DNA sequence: TGTGCCAGCAGCCCTTTAAGGTCCCAGGGCAGCTATGGCTACACCTTC. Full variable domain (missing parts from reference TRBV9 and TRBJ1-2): DSGVTQTPKHLITATGQRVTLRCSPRSGDLSVYWYQQSLDQGLQFLIQYYNGEERAKGNILERFSAQQFPDLHSELNLSSLELGDSALYFCASSPLRSQGSYGYTFGSGTRLTVV.